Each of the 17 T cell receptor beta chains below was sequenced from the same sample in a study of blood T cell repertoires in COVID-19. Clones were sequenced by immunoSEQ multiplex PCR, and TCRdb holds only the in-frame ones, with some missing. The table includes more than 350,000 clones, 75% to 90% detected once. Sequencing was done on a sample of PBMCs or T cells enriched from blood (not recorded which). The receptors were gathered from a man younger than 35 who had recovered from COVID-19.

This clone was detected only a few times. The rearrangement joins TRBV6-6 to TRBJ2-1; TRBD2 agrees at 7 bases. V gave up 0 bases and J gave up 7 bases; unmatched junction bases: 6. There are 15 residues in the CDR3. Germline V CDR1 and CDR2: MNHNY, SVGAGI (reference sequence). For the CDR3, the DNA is TGTGCCAGCAGTTACTCGGCGGGAGCTAGGAATGAGCAGTTCTTC. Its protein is CASSYSAGARNEQFF.

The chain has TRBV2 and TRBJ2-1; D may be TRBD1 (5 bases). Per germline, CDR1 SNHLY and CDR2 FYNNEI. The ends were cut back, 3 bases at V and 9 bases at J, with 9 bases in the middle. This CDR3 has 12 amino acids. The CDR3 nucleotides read TGTGCCAGCAGTGAGCAGGGTCGTGAGCAGTTCTTC. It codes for CASSEQGREQFF. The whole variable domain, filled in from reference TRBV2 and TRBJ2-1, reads EPEVTQTPSHQVTQMGQEVILRCVPISNHLYFYWYRQILGQKVEFLVSFYNNEISEKSEIFDDQFSVERPDGSNFTLKIRSTKLEDSAMYFCASSEQGREQFFGPGTRLTVL.

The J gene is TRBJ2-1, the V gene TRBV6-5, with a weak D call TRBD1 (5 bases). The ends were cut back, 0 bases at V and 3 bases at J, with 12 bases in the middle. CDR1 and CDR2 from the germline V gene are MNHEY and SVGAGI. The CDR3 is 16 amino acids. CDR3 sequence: CASSYSIWGYYNEQFF. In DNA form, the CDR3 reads TGTGCCAGCAGTTACTCGATCTGGGGCTACTACAATGAGCAGTTCTTC.

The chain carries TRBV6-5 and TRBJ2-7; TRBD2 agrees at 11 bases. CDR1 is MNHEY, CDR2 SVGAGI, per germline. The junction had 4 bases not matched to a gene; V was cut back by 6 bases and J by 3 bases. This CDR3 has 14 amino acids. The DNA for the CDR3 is TGTGCCAGCAGAAAGACTAGCGGGATCTACGAGCAGTACTTC. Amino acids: CASRKTSGIYEQYF.

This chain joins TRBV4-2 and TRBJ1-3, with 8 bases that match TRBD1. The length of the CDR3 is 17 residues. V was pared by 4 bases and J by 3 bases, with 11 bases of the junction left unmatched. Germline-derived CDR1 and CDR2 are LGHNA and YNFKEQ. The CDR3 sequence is CASSPALTTGGGNTIYF. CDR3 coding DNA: TGTGCCAGCAGCCCGGCCCTAACAACAGGGGGTGGAAACACCATATATTTT.

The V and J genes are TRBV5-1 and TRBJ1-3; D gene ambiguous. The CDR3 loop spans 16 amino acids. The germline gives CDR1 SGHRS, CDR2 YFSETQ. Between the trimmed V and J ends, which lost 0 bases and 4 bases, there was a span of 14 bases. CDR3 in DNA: TGCGCCAGCAGCTTGGAAGGTCAAGCGCGAGGAAACACCATATATTTT. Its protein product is CASSLEGQARGNTIYF. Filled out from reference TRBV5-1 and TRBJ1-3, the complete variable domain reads KAGVTQTPRYLIKTRGQQVTLSCSPISGHRSVSWYQQTPGQGLQFLFEYFSETQRNKGNFPGRFSGRQFSNSRSEMNVSTLELGDSALYLCASSLEGQARGNTIYFGEGSWLTVV.

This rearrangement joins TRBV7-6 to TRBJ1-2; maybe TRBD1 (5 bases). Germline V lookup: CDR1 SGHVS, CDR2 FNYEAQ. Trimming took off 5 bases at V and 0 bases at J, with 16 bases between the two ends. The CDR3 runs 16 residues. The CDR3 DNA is TGTGCCAGCAGCAAAGGGCAGGGCGGAACTAACTATGGCTACACCTTC. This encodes CASSKGQGGTNYGYTF.

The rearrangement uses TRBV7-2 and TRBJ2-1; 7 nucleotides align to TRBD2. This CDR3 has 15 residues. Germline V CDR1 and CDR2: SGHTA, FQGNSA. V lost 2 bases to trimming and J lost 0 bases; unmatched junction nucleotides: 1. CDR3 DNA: TGTGCCAGCAGCTTATCTAGCGGCTCCTACAATGAGCAGTTCTTC. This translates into CASSLSSGSYNEQFF.

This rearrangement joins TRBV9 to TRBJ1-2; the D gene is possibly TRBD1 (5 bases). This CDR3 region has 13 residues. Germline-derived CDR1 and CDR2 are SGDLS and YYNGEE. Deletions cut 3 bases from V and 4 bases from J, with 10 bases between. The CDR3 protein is CASSEGPGYGYTF. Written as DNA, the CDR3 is TGTGCCAGCAGCGAGGGGCCGGGCTATGGCTACACCTTC.

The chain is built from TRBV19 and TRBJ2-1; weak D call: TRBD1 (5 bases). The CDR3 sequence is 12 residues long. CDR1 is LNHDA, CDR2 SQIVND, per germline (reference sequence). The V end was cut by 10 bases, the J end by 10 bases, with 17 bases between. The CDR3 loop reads CATQPRVGEQFF. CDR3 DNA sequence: TGTGCCACCCAGCCCAGGGTAGGGGAGCAGTTCTTC.

The CDR3 DNA follows: TGTGCCACCAGGGCGGGCAGCTCCTACGAGCAGTACTTC. This encodes CATRAGSSYEQYF. J is TRBJ2-7 and V is TRBV24-1, with D possibly being TRBD2 (5 bases). This CDR3 has 13 amino acids. Germline V lookup: CDR1 KGHDR, CDR2 SFDVKD. V lost 7 bases, J lost 0 bases, and 9 bases lay in between.

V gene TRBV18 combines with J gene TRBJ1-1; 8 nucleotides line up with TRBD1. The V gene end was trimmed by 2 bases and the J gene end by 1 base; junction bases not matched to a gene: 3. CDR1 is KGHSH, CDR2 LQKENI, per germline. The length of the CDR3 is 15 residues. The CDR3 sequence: CASSPGQGANTEAFF. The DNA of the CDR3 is TGTGCCAGCTCACCAGGGCAGGGGGCGAACACTGAAGCTTTCTTT.

The CDR3 reads CASSLQGAYNYGYTF. The CDR3 bases are TGTGCCAGCAGCTTACAGGGGGCCTATAACTATGGCTACACCTTC. The rearrangement joins TRBV5-4 to TRBJ1-2; the match to TRBD1 covers 9 bases. Germline trimming cut 2 bases from V and 1 base from J; bases unmatched to any gene: 3. The CDR3 consists of 15 residues. Germline CDR1 and CDR2: SGHNT and YYREEE (reference sequence).

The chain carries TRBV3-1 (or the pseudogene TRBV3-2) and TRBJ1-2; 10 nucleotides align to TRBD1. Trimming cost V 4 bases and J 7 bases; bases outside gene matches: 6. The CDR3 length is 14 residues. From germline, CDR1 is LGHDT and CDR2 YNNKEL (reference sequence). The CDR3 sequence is CASSPSTGGTGYTF. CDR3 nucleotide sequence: TGTGCCAGCAGCCCATCGACAGGGGGCACTGGCTACACCTTC.

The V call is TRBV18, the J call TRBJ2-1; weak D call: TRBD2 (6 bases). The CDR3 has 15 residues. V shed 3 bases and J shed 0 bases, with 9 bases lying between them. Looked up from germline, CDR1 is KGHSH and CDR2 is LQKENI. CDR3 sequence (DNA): TGTGCCAGCTCACCGGGCGGGATCTCCTACAATGAGCAGTTCTTC. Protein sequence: CASSPGGISYNEQFF.

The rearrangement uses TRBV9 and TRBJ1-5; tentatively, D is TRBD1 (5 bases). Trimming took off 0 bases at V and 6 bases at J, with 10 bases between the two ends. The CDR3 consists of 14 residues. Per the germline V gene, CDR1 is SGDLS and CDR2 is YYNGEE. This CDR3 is CASSVDQGPQPQHF. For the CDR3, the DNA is TGTGCCAGCAGCGTAGACCAGGGTCCTCAGCCCCAGCATTTT.

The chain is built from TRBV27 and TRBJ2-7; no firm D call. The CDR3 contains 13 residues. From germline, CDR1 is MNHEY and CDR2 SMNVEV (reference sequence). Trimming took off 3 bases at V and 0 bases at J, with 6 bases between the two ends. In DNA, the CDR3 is TGTGCCAGCAGTTTCCCCAGCTCCTACGAGCAGTACTTC. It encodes CASSFPSSYEQYF.